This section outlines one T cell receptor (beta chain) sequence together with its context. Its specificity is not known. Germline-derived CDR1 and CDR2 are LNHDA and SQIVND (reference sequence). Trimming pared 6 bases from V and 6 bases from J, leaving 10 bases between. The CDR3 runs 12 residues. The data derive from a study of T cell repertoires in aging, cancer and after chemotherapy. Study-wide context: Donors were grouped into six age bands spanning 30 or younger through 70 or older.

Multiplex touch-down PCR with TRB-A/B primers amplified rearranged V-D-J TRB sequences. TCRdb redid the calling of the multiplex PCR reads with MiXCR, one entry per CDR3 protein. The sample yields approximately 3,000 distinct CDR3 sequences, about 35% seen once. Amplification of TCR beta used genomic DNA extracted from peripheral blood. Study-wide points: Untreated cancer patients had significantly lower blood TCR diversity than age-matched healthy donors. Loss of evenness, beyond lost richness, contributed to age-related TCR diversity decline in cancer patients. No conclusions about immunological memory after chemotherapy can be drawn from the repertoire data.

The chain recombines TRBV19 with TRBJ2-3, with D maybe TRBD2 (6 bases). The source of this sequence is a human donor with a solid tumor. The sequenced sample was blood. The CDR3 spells CASRQSGDTQYF. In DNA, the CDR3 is TGTGCCAGTAGACAGAGCGGGGATACGCAGTATTTT.